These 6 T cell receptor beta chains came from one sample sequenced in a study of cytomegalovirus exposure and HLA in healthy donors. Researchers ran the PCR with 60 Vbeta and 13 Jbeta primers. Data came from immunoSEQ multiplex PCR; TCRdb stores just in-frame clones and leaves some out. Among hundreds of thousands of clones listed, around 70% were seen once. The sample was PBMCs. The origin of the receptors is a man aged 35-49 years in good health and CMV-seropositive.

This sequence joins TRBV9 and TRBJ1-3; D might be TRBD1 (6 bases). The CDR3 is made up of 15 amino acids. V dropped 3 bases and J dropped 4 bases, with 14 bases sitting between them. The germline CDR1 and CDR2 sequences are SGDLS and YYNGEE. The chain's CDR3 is CASSATGGLGNTIYF. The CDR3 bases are TGTGCCAGCAGCGCTACGGGGGGGCTCGGAAACACCATATATTTT.

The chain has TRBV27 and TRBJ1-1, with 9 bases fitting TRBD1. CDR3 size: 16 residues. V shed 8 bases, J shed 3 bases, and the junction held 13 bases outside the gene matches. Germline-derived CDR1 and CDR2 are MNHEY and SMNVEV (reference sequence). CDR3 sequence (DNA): TGTGCCAGCGCTTACACCACAGGGGGCCGGGACACTGAAGCTTTCTTT. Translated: CASAYTTGGRDTEAFF.

CDR3 sequence: CASSEDGRGINTIYF. CDR3 DNA sequence: TGTGCCAGCAGTGAAGACGGCAGGGGGATAAACACCATATATTTT. The chain recombines TRBV2 with TRBJ1-3, with 7 bases fitting TRBD1. CDR3 length: 15 residues. V lost 1 base, J lost 6 bases, and 6 bases stayed unmatched. Germline V gene lookup returns CDR1 SNHLY and CDR2 FYNNEI.

CDR3 DNA: TGTGCCAGCAGCTTAGGATCGTCGAGGCCCCAGCATTTT. Translating it yields CASSLGSSRPQHF. The V and J genes are TRBV7-9 and TRBJ1-5, with unresolved D. Trimming pared 1 base from V and 9 bases from J, leaving 10 bases between. Germline values: CDR1 SEHNR, CDR2 FQNEAQ (reference sequence). The CDR3 has 13 amino acids.

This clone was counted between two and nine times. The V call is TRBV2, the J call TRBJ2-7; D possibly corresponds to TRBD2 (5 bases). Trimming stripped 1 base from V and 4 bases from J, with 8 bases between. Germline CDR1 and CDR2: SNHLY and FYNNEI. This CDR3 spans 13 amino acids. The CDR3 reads CASSEGRRYEQYF. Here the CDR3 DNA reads TGTGCCAGCAGTGAAGGGAGGCGTTACGAGCAGTACTTC. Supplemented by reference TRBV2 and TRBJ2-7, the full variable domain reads EPEVTQTPSHQVTQMGQEVILRCVPISNHLYFYWYRQILGQKVEFLVSFYNNEISEKSEIFDDQFSVERPDGSNFTLKIRSTKLEDSAMYFCASSEGRRYEQYFGPGTRLTVT.

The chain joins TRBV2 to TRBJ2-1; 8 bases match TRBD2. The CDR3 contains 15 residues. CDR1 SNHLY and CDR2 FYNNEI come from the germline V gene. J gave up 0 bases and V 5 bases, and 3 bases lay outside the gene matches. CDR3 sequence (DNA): TGTGCCAGCAGTATAAGCGGGGGCTCCTACAATGAGCAGTTCTTC. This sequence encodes CASSISGGSYNEQFF. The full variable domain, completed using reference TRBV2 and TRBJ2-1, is EPEVTQTPSHQVTQMGQEVILRCVPISNHLYFYWYRQILGQKVEFLVSFYNNEISEKSEIFDDQFSVERPDGSNFTLKIRSTKLEDSAMYFCASSISGGSYNEQFFGPGTRLTVL.